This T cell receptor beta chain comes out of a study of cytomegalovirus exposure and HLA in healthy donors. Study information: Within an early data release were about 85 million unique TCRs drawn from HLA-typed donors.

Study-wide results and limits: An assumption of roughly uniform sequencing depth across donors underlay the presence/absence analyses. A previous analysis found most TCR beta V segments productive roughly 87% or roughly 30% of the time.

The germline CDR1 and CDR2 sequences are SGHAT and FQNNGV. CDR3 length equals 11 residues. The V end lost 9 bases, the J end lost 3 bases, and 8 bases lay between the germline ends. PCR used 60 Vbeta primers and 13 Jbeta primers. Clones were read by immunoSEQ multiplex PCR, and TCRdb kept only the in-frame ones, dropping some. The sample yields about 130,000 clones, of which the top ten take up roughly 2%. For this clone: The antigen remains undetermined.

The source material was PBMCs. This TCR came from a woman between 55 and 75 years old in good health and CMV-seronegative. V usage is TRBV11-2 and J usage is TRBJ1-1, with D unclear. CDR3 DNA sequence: TGTGCCAGTACAGCCTACACTGAAGCTTTCTTT. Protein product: CASTAYTEAFF.